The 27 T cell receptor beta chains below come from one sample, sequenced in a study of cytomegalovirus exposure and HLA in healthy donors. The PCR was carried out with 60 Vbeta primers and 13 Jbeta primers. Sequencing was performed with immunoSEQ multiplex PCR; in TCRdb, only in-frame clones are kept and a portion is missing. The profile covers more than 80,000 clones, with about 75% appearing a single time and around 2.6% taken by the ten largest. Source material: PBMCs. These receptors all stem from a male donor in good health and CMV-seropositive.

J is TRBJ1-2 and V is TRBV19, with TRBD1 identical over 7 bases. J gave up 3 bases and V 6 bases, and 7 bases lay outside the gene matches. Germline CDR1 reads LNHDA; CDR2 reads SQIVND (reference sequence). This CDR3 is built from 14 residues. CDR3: CASSQGQGDYGYTF. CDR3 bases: TGTGCCAGTAGCCAGGGCCAGGGGGACTATGGCTACACCTTC.

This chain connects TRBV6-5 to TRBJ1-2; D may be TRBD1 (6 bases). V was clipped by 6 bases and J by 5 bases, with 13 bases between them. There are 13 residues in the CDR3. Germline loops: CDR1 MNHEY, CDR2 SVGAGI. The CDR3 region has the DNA TGTGCCAGCAGCCGAGAAGGGGGTTATGGCTACACCTTC. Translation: CASSREGGYGYTF.

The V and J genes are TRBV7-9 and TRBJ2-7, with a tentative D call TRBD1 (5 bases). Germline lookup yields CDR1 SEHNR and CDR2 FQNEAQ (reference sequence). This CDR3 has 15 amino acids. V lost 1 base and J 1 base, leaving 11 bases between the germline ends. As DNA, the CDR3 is TGTGCCAGCAGCTTAGTGCAGGGCCCGTCCTACGAGCAGTACTTC. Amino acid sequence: CASSLVQGPSYEQYF.

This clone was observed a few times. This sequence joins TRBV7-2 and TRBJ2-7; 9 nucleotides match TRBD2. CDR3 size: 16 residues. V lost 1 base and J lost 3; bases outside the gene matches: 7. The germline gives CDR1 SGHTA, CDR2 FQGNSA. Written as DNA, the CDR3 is TGTGCCAGCAGCTTAGTGCCAGCGGGAGGCGGCTACGAGCAGTACTTC. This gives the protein CASSLVPAGGGYEQYF.

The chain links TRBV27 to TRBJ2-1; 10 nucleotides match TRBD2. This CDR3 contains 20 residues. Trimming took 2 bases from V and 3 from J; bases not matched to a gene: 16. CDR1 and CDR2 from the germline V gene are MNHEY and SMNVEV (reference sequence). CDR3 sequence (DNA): TGTGCCAGCAGTTTACTCCACACTTCAGTTAGCGGGAGGATCTACAATGAGCAGTTCTTC. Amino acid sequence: CASSLLHTSVSGRIYNEQFF.

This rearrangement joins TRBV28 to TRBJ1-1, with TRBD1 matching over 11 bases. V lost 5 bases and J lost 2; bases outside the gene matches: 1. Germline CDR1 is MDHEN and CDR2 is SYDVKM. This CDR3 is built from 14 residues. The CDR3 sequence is CASSGQGANTEAFF. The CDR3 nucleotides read TGTGCCAGCAGTGGACAGGGGGCAAACACTGAAGCTTTCTTT.

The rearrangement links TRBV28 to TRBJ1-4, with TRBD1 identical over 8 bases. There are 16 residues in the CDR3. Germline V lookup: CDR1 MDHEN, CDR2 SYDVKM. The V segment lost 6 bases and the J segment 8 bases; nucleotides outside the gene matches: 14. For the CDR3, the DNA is TGTGCCAGCAGCATCCCCCCGGGGACAGGTCCCGAAAAACTGTTTTTT. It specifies CASSIPPGTGPEKLFF.

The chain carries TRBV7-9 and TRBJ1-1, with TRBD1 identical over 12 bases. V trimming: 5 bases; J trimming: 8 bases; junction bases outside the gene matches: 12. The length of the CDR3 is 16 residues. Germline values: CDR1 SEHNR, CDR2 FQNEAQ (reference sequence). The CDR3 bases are TGTGCCAGCAGCGACTTCGGGACAGGGGGCCTCGCGGAAGCTTTCTTT. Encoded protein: CASSDFGTGGLAEAFF.

This chain's CDR3 is CATTRDRDNQPQHF. The CDR3 bases are TGTGCCACTACACGGGACAGGGACAATCAGCCCCAGCATTTT. V is TRBV19 and J is TRBJ1-5; 9 bases are shared with TRBD1. The CDR3 covers 14 residues. J lost 3 bases, V lost 10 bases, and 7 bases had no gene match. The germline gives CDR1 LNHDA, CDR2 SQIVND (reference sequence).

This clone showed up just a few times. The CDR3 bases are TGTGCCAGCAGTGCCAGCGAATTGAGCTCCTACGAGCAGTACTTC. Translation: CASSASELSSYEQYF. The chain links TRBV27 to TRBJ2-7, with D unresolved. This CDR3 has 15 amino acids. Looked up from germline, CDR1 is MNHEY and CDR2 is SMNVEV (reference sequence). Trimming took off 5 bases at V and 0 bases at J, with 14 bases between the two ends.

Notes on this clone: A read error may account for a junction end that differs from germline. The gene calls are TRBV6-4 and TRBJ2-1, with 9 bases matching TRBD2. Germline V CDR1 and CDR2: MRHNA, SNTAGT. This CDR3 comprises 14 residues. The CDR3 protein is CATSLAGGPNEQFF. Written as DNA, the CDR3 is TGTGCCACCAGTCTGGCGGGAGGGCCCAATGAGCAGTTCTTC.

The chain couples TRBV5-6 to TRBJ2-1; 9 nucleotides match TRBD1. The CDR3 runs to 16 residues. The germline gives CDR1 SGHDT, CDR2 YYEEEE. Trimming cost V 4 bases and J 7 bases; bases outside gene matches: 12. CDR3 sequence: CASSTSGTGFVNEQFF. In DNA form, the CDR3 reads TGTGCCAGCAGCACCTCCGGGACAGGGTTCGTGAATGAGCAGTTCTTC.

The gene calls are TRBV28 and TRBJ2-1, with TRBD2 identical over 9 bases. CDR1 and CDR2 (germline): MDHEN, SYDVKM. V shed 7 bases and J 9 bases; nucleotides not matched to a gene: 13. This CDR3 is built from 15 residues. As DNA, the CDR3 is TGTGCCAGCATCACCGGGGGTAGCGGGAGCGGTGAGCAGTTCTTC. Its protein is CASITGGSGSGEQFF.

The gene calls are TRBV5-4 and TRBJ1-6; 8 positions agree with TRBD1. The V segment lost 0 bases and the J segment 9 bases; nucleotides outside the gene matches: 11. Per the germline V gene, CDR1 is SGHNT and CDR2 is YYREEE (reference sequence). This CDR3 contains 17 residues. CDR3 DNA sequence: TGTGCCAGCAGCTTGGCGGCAGGGGGCTTTCGGGGTTCACCCCTCCACTTT. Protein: CASSLAAGGFRGSPLHF.

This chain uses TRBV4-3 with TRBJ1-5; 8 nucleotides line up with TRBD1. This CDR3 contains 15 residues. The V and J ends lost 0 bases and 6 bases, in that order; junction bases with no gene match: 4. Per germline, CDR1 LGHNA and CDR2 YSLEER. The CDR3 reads CASSQDSRGRQPQHF. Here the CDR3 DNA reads TGCGCCAGCAGCCAAGACTCCAGGGGGCGTCAGCCCCAGCATTTT.

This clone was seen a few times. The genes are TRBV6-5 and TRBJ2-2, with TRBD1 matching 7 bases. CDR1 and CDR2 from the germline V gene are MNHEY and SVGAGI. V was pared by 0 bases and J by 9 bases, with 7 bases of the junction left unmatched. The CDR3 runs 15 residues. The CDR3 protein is CASSYSRQGFRELFF. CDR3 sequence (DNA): TGTGCCAGCAGTTACTCGAGACAGGGTTTCCGGGAGCTGTTTTTT.

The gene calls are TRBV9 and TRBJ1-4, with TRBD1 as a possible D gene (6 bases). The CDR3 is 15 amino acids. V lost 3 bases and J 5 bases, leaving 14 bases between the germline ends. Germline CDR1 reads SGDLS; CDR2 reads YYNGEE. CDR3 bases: TGTGCCAGCAGCGGAGTCGGGACACGGAATGAAAAACTGTTTTTT. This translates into CASSGVGTRNEKLFF.

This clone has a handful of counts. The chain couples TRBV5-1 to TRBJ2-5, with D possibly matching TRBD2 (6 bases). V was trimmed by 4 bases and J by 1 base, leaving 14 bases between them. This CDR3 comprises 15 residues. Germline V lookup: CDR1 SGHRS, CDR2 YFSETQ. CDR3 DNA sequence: TGCGCCAGCAGCGGGATGCCCGGGAGCCAAGAGACCCAGTACTTC. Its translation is CASSGMPGSQETQYF.

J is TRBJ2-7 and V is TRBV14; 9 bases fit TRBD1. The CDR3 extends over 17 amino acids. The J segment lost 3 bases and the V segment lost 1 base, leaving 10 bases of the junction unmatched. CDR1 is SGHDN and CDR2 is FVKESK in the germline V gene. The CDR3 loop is CASSQGTGVPLFYEQYF. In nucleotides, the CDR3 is TGTGCCAGCAGCCAAGGGACAGGGGTCCCCCTTTTCTACGAGCAGTACTTC.

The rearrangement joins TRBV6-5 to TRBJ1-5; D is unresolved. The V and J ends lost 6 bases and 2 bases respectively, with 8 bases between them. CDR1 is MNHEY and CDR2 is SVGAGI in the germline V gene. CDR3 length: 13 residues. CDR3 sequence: CASSHGGNQPQHF. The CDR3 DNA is TGTGCCAGCAGCCACGGAGGCAATCAGCCCCAGCATTTT.

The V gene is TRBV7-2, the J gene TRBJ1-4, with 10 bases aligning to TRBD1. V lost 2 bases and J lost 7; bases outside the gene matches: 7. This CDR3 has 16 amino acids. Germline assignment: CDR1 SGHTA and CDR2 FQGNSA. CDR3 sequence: CASSLLGQGGFEKLFF. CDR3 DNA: TGTGCCAGCAGCTTACTAGGACAGGGGGGTTTTGAAAAACTGTTTTTT.

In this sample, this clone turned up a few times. This CDR3 is CASSRRQASSGNTIYF. Here the CDR3 DNA reads TGTGCCAGCAGCAGGAGACAGGCAAGCTCTGGAAACACCATATATTTT. The rearrangement links TRBV7-9 to TRBJ1-3; possible D gene TRBD1, 6 bases. Trimming took 5 bases from V and 0 from J, leaving 14 bases between them. Germline V gene sequence: CDR1 SEHNR, CDR2 FQNEAQ (reference sequence). This CDR3 contains 16 residues.

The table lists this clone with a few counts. CDR3 coding DNA: TGTGCCAGCAGTTACGGGACTAGCGCAGATACGCAGTATTTT. As protein: CASSYGTSADTQYF. The V call is TRBV6-5, the J call TRBJ2-3, with 10 bases aligning to TRBD2. V dropped 2 bases and J dropped 4; count of bases not matched to a gene: 0. The CDR3 sequence is 14 residues long. CDR1 is MNHEY, CDR2 SVGAGI, per germline.

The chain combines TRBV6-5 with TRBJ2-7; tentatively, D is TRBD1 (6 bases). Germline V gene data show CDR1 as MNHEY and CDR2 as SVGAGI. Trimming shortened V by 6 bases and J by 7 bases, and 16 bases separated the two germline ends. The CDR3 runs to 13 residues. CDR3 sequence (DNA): TGTGCCAGCAGCCTACGAAGGGGGATAGAGCAGTACTTC. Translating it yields CASSLRRGIEQYF.

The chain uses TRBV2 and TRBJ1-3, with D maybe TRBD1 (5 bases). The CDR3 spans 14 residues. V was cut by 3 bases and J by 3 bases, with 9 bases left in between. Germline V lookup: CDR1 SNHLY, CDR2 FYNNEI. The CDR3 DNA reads TGTGCCAGCAGTGACAGGGCTGGTGGAAACACCATATATTTT. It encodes CASSDRAGGNTIYF.

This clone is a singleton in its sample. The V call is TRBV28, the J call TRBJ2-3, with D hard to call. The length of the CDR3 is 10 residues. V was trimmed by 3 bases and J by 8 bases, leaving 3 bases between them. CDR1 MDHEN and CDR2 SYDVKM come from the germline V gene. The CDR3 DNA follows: TGTGCCAGCAGTTTTATTACGCAGTATTTT. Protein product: CASSFITQYF.

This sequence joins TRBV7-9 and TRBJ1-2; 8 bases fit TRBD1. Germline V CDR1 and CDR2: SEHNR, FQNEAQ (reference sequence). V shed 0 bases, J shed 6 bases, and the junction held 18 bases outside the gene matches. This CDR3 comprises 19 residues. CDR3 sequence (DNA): TGTGCCAGCAGCTTAGCTCCAGGGGGCAGGGGAGTGCTCCAGGATGGCTACACCTTC. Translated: CASSLAPGGRGVLQDGYTF.